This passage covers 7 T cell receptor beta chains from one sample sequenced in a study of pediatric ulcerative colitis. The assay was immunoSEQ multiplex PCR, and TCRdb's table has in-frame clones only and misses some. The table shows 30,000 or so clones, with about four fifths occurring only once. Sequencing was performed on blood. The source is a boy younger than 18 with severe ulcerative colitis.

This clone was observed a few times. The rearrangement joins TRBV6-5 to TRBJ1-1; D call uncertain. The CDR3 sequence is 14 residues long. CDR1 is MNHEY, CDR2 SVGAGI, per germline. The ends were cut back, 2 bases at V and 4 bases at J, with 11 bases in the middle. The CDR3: CASSYDLSPTEAFF. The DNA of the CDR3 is TGTGCCAGCAGTTACGACCTCTCCCCCACTGAAGCTTTCTTT.

The CDR3 spells CASSEGSGIQPQHF. CDR3 DNA sequence: TGTGCCAGCAGTGAAGGGTCAGGAATTCAGCCCCAGCATTTT. The V gene is TRBV25-1, the J gene TRBJ1-5; D call uncertain. The V gene lost 2 bases and the J gene lost 6 bases, with 11 bases spanning the gap. There are 14 residues in the CDR3. In germline, CDR1 is MGHDK, CDR2 SYGVNS.

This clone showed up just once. CDR3 sequence (DNA): TGTGCCAGCAGCGTAGCCAGCGGGGGCTCCTACGAGCAGTACTTC. As protein: CASSVASGGSYEQYF. This chain uses TRBV9 with TRBJ2-7; 8 bases line up with TRBD2. In germline, CDR1 is SGDLS, CDR2 YYNGEE. J gave up 0 bases and V 0 bases, and 2 bases lay outside the gene matches. The CDR3 is 15 amino acids.

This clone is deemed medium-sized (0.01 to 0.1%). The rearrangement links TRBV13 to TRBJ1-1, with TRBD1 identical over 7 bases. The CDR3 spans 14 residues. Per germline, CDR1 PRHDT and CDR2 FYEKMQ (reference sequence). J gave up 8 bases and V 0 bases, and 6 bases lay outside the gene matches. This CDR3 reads CASSLGQTGREAFF. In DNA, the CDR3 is TGTGCCAGCAGCTTAGGGCAGACAGGGCGAGAAGCTTTCTTT.

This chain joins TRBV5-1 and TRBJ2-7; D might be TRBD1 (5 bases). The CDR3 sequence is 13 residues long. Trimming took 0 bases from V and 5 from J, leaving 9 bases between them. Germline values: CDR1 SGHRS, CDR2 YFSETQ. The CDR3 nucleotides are TGCGCCAGCAGCTTGGAGGGGCTCGACGAGCAGTACTTC. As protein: CASSLEGLDEQYF.

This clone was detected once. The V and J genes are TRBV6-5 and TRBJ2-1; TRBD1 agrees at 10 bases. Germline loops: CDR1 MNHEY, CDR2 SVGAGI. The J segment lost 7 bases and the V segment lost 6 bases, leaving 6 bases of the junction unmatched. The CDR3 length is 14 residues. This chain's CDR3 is CASSPTGGLNEQFF. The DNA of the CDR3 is TGTGCCAGCAGCCCGACAGGGGGCTTGAATGAGCAGTTCTTC.

The CDR3 reads CASRPGQSSYEQYF. The CDR3 coding sequence is TGTGCCAGCAGACCGGGACAGTCCTCCTACGAGCAGTACTTC. This chain connects TRBV28 to TRBJ2-7, with TRBD1 matching over 7 bases. CDR1 is MDHEN and CDR2 is SYDVKM in the germline V gene. V dropped 6 bases and J dropped 0; count of bases not matched to a gene: 5. The CDR3 is 14 amino acids.